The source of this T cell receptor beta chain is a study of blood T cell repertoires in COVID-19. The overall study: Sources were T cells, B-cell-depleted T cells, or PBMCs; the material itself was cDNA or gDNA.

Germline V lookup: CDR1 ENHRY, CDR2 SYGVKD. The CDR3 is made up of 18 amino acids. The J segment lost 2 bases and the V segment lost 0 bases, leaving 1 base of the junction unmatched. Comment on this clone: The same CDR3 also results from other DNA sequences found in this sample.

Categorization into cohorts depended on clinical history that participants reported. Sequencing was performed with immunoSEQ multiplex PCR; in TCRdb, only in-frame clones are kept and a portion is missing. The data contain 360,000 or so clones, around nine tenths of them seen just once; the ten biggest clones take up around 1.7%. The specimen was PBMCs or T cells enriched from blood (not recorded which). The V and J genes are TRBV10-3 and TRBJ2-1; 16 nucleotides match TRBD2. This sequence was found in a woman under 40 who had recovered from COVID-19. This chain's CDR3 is CAISESGLAGGTYNEQFF. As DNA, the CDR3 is TGTGCCATCAGTGAGTCGGGACTAGCGGGAGGGACCTACAATGAGCAGTTCTTC.